Listed here are 11 T cell receptor beta chains from one sample, sequenced in a study of OX40 agonist ivuxolimab in advanced cancers. Data came from immunoSEQ multiplex PCR; TCRdb stores just in-frame clones and leaves some out. The table shows over 55,000 clones, with roughly nine tenths occurring only once. The specimen was CD4+ or CD8+ T cells sorted from blood, collected in a trial of the OX40 agonist ivuxolimab. Every receptor here comes from an adult with an advanced solid tumor such as melanoma, head and neck, liver or kidney cancer.

V usage is TRBV7-9 and J usage is TRBJ1-2; 9 nucleotides line up with TRBD1. The germline V gene has CDR1 SEHNR and CDR2 FQNEAQ (reference sequence). V was pared by 5 bases and J by 6 bases, with 7 bases of the junction left unmatched. The CDR3 has 14 amino acids. The CDR3 reads CASSDRDREHGYTF. The CDR3 DNA sequence: TGTGCCAGCAGCGACCGGGACAGGGAACATGGCTACACCTTC.

This clone was observed once. This rearrangement joins TRBV25-1 to TRBJ1-1; a weak D match, TRBD1 (5 bases). The CDR3 loop spans 15 amino acids. V shed 1 base and J shed 0 bases, with 9 bases lying between them. Germline V gene sequence: CDR1 MGHDK, CDR2 SYGVNS. CDR3 sequence reads: CASSELKGMNTEAFF. As DNA, the CDR3 is TGTGCCAGCAGTGAATTAAAGGGGATGAACACTGAAGCTTTCTTT.

The genes are TRBV20-1 and TRBJ2-3; D is uncertain. Trimming removed 5 bases at V and 4 bases at J, with 7 bases between. Per germline, CDR1 DFQATT and CDR2 SNEGSKA (reference sequence). The length of the CDR3 is 11 residues. The CDR3 coding sequence is TGCAGTGCTTGGATGTCAGATACGCAGTATTTT. Translated, it gives CSAWMSDTQYF.

The rearrangement links TRBV5-4 to TRBJ2-5, with D possibly being TRBD2 (6 bases). The germline gives CDR1 SGHNT, CDR2 YYREEE (reference sequence). Trimming took 0 bases from V and 2 from J, leaving 14 bases between them. This CDR3 is 16 amino acids long. The CDR3, as DNA: TGTGCCAGCAGCTTGGGGAAAGCCCGGGGGCAAGAGACCCAGTACTTC. Protein sequence: CASSLGKARGQETQYF.

The chain links TRBV18 to TRBJ2-7; 9 nucleotides match TRBD1. The CDR3 length is 15 residues. CDR1 and CDR2 (germline): KGHSH, LQKENI. V shed 3 bases and J 5 bases; nucleotides not matched to a gene: 8. CDR3 in amino acids: CASSPPGTGYHEQYF. CDR3 DNA sequence: TGTGCCAGCTCACCGCCCGGGACAGGGTACCACGAGCAGTACTTC.

With respect to this clone: Other nucleotide sequences in the sample specify the same CDR3. The chain couples TRBV5-1 to TRBJ2-7, with 11 bases identical to TRBD1. CDR1 and CDR2 from the germline V gene are SGHRS and YFSETQ. The CDR3 covers 15 residues. Trimming removed 1 base from V and 4 bases from J; junction bases left unmatched: 4. The CDR3 region has the DNA TGCGCCAGCAGCTTGATTGGGACAGGGGGGTACGAGCAGTACTTC. This gives the protein CASSLIGTGGYEQYF. Looking up the rest from reference TRBV5-1 and TRBJ2-7 gives the full variable domain: KAGVTQTPRYLIKTRGQQVTLSCSPISGHRSVSWYQQTPGQGLQFLFEYFSETQRNKGNFPGRFSGRQFSNSRSEMNVSTLELGDSALYLCASSLIGTGGYEQYFGPGTRLTVT.

This clone was detected only once. In DNA, the CDR3 is TGTGCCAGCAGTCGTAAAGGACAGGCCGGAGAAAAACTGTTTTTT. Translating it yields CASSRKGQAGEKLFF. The V call is TRBV28, the J call TRBJ1-4, with TRBD1 matching 7 bases. Germline trimming cut 5 bases from V and 8 bases from J; bases unmatched to any gene: 11. The CDR3 has 15 residues. Germline V gene data show CDR1 as MDHEN and CDR2 as SYDVKM. Full variable domain (outside the CDR3, taken from reference TRBV28 and TRBJ1-4): DVKVTQSSRYLVKRTGEKVFLECVQDMDHENMFWYRQDPGLGLRLIYFSYDVKMKEKGDIPEGYSVSREKKERFSLILESASTNQTSMYLCASSRKGQAGEKLFFGSGTQLSVL.

The chain couples TRBV7-8 to TRBJ2-3, with 10 bases that match TRBD2. Germline trimming cut 1 base from V and 4 bases from J; bases unmatched to any gene: 5. Germline loops: CDR1 SGHVS, CDR2 FQNEAQ. The CDR3 contains 16 residues. CDR3 sequence (DNA): TGTGCCAGCAGCTTAGACCCAGCGGGAGGGCCAGATACGCAGTATTTT. Amino acids: CASSLDPAGGPDTQYF.

This clone was counted between two and nine times. The V call is TRBV4-2, the J call TRBJ2-5; 8 nucleotides line up with TRBD2. Germline CDR1 LGHNA, CDR2 YNFKEQ. The CDR3 has 16 amino acids. V trimming: 3 bases; J trimming: 3 bases; junction bases outside the gene matches: 9. The CDR3 nucleotides are TGTGCCAGCAGCCATATGCGGGGGGCCGGAGAAGAGACCCAGTACTTC. Translated: CASSHMRGAGEETQYF.

The chain combines TRBV25-1 with TRBJ2-2; 9 bases agree with TRBD1. Germline CDR1 MGHDK, CDR2 SYGVNS. The CDR3 has 14 residues. After removal of 5 bases from V and 6 bases from J, the junction contained 4 bases not matched to a gene. The CDR3 loop reads CASSWGTGSGELFF. The DNA of the CDR3 is TGTGCCAGCAGTTGGGGGACAGGGTCCGGGGAGCTGTTTTTT.

The V call is TRBV5-6, the J call TRBJ1-2, with D perhaps matching TRBD1 (5 bases). The length of the CDR3 is 16 residues. The V and J ends lost 1 base and 3 bases respectively, with 16 bases between them. In germline, CDR1 is SGHDT, CDR2 YYEEEE. In DNA form, the CDR3 reads TGTGCCAGCAGCTTGATTGGGGCTTGGTCTGACTATGGCTACACCTTC. It yields the protein CASSLIGAWSDYGYTF.